The 23 T cell receptor beta chains below were found in one sample sequenced in a study of blood T cell repertoires in COVID-19. Generated by immunoSEQ multiplex PCR, the TCRdb table keeps only in-frame clones and is missing some. The sample includes about 39,000 clones, 86% of them seen just once. Sequenced material: peripheral blood. Receptors originate from a man aged 65-85 years with acute or convalescent COVID-19.

The chain joins TRBV6-5 to TRBJ1-6; D might be TRBD1 (6 bases). Trimming pared 4 bases from V and 4 bases from J, leaving 8 bases between. The V gene's germline CDR1 is MNHEY and CDR2 SVGAGI. The CDR3 runs 14 residues. The DNA for the CDR3 is TGTGCCAGCAGTTTAAGGGGGTATAATTCACCCCTCCACTTT. Translation: CASSLRGYNSPLHF.

V and J are TRBV7-2 and TRBJ2-1, with D possibly matching TRBD2 (5 bases). This CDR3 has 14 residues. The V gene lost 2 bases and the J gene lost 3 bases, with 8 bases spanning the gap. Germline CDR1 is SGHTA and CDR2 is FQGNSA. CDR3 sequence: CASSLTGIYNEQFF. The CDR3 DNA follows: TGTGCCAGCAGCTTAACGGGAATCTACAATGAGCAGTTCTTC.

This clone was seen more than once but under ten times. This chain joins TRBV4-3 and TRBJ2-3; a possible D gene is TRBD1 (6 bases). Germline-derived CDR1 and CDR2 are LGHNA and YSLEER. V was clipped by 0 bases and J by 9 bases, with 10 bases between them. The CDR3 contains 13 residues. CDR3 residues: CASSQDRGYTQYF. Written as DNA, the CDR3 is TGCGCCAGCAGCCAAGACAGGGGCTACACGCAGTATTTT.

This clone was recorded once. The chain has TRBV5-4 and TRBJ1-2; TRBD1 agrees at 12 bases. Germline lookup yields CDR1 SGHNT and CDR2 YYREEE (reference sequence). This CDR3 is 16 amino acids long. Trimming cost V 4 bases and J 6 bases; bases outside gene matches: 10. DNA of the CDR3: TGTGCCAGCAGCCCACCACCGGGACAGGGGGCTGATGGCTACACCTTC. Protein sequence: CASSPPPGQGADGYTF.

CDR3 DNA: TGTGCCAGTAGTATGCAGGTGAACACCGGGGAGCTGTTTTTT. It codes for CASSMQVNTGELFF. This chain joins TRBV19 and TRBJ2-2; D is unresolved. CDR1 is LNHDA, CDR2 SQIVND, per germline (reference sequence). The CDR3 length is 14 residues. V was shortened by 3 bases and J by 1 base, with 6 bases between the two germline ends.

The chain has TRBV5-5 and TRBJ1-4; D is unresolved. Germline V gene lookup returns CDR1 SGHKS and CDR2 YYEKEE (reference sequence). Trimming cost V 2 bases and J 7 bases, with 9 bases left between them. This CDR3 has 13 amino acids. The CDR3, as DNA: TGTGCCAGCAGCTTCCACAATCCTGAAAAACTGTTTTTT. This translates into CASSFHNPEKLFF.

The chain is built from TRBV18 and TRBJ1-1; D remains ambiguous. Looked up from germline, CDR1 is KGHSH and CDR2 is LQKENI. The CDR3 length is 13 residues. V gave up 0 bases and J gave up 6 bases, with 8 bases separating them. CDR3 region: CASSPPAVSEAFF. The CDR3 region has the DNA TGTGCCAGCTCACCACCGGCGGTGTCTGAAGCTTTCTTT.

The chain employs TRBV5-4 and TRBJ1-1; D gene unclear. The CDR3 runs to 13 residues. The V end was cut by 0 bases, the J end by 0 bases, with 3 bases between. CDR1 and CDR2 (germline): SGHNT, YYREEE (reference sequence). The CDR3 is CASSLAVNTEAFF. DNA of the CDR3: TGTGCCAGCAGCTTGGCGGTGAACACTGAAGCTTTCTTT.

This clone has only a few counts. V gene TRBV30 combines with J gene TRBJ1-1, with D uncertain. The CDR3 loop spans 13 amino acids. V was shortened by 0 bases and J by 3 bases, with 8 bases between the two germline ends. The germline V gene has CDR1 GTSNPN and CDR2 SVGIG (reference sequence). The CDR3 loop reads CAWSVLRDTEAFF. As DNA, the CDR3 is TGTGCCTGGAGTGTACTTCGGGACACTGAAGCTTTCTTT. The full variable domain, with the rest looked up from reference TRBV30 and TRBJ1-1, is SQTIHQWPATLVQPVGSPLSLECTVEGTSNPNLYWYRQAAGRGLQLLFYSVGIGQISSEVPQNLSASRPQDRQFILSSKKLLLSDSGFYLCAWSVLRDTEAFFGQGTRLTVV.

The chain recombines TRBV7-2 with TRBJ1-2; 8 nucleotides match TRBD1. Germline values: CDR1 SGHTA, CDR2 FQGNSA. This CDR3 contains 14 residues. J was trimmed by 8 bases and V by 4 bases; bases with no gene match: 9. CDR3 sequence: CASSSPGGAKGYTF. The CDR3 bases are TGTGCCAGCAGCTCTCCAGGGGGCGCAAAGGGCTACACCTTC.

The V and J genes are TRBV30 and TRBJ2-1; a weak D match, TRBD2 (6 bases). Trimming removed 5 bases from V and 3 bases from J, with 29 bases in between. The CDR3 is made up of 19 amino acids. Germline V CDR1 and CDR2: GTSNPN, SVGIG (reference sequence). The CDR3 coding sequence is TGTGCCTGGGGGGCGCTACTAGGCGGGAAACAAGTGAACTACAATGAGCAGTTCTTC. Translation gives CAWGALLGGKQVNYNEQFF.

V and J are TRBV3-1 (or the pseudogene TRBV3-2) and TRBJ2-6; D possibly corresponds to TRBD1 (6 bases). CDR3 size: 16 residues. V was clipped by 5 bases and J by 0 bases, with 11 bases between them. Germline CDR1 LGHDT, CDR2 YNNKEL (reference sequence). CDR3 nucleotide sequence: TGTGCCAGCAGCGATACAGGGAGCTCTGGGGCCAACGTCCTGACTTTC. Translating gives CASSDTGSSGANVLTF.

There are a few counts of this clone. The CDR3 protein is CASSYFGTYEQYF. The CDR3 bases are TGTGCCAGCAGTTACTTCGGGACCTACGAGCAGTACTTC. This chain connects TRBV6-2 or TRBV6-3 to TRBJ2-7; the D gene is possibly TRBD2 (5 bases). The germline CDR1 and CDR2 sequences are MNHEY and SVGEGT. The V end lost 1 base, the J end lost 2 bases, and 6 bases lay between the germline ends. This CDR3 has 13 amino acids.

The chain carries TRBV10-2 and TRBJ2-5, with TRBD2 identical over 8 bases. Unmatched junction bases numbered 14, after V lost 4 bases and J lost 7 bases. Germline lookup yields CDR1 WSHSY and CDR2 SAAADI. The CDR3 totals 16 residues. CDR3 DNA: TGCGCCAGCAGTGTCGGGAGGGGTTCGAACGGGGGGACCCAGTACTTC. Translation: CASSVGRGSNGGTQYF.

The chain is built from TRBV7-3 and TRBJ2-1, with D perhaps TRBD1 (6 bases). From germline, CDR1 is SGHTA and CDR2 FQGTGA. This CDR3 contains 13 residues. V was shortened by 5 bases and J by 2 bases, with 7 bases between the two germline ends. The CDR3 DNA reads as TGTGCCAGCAGCGGGGACACCTACAATGAGCAGTTCTTC. Translation gives CASSGDTYNEQFF.

This clone was seen once. The chain joins TRBV14 to TRBJ1-5; D is uncertain. Germline-derived CDR1 and CDR2 are SGHDN and FVKESK. Trimming took off 4 bases at V and 4 bases at J, with 5 bases between the two ends. The CDR3 totals 12 residues. The CDR3 sequence: CASSLGNQPQHF. The CDR3 coding sequence is TGTGCCAGCAGCCTCGGGAATCAGCCCCAGCATTTT.

The chain joins TRBV18 to TRBJ2-7, with D possibly matching TRBD1 (6 bases). The V end was cut by 5 bases, the J end by 0 bases, with 8 bases between. Germline CDR1 and CDR2: KGHSH and LQKENI. The CDR3 extends over 13 amino acids. The CDR3 here is CASSLTGSYEQYF. CDR3 coding DNA: TGTGCCAGCTCATTGACAGGCTCCTACGAGCAGTACTTC.

Written as DNA, the CDR3 is TGTGCCAGCAGCTTGGGTATTAGCGGCTATACGCAGTATTTT. Translation gives CASSLGISGYTQYF. V and J are TRBV5-6 and TRBJ2-3, with a tentative D call TRBD2 (6 bases). Germline lookup yields CDR1 SGHDT and CDR2 YYEEEE. V was trimmed by 0 bases and J by 7 bases, leaving 12 bases between them. This CDR3 is built from 14 residues. Looking up the rest from reference TRBV5-6 and TRBJ2-3 gives the full variable domain: DAGVTQSPTHLIKTRGQQVTLRCSPKSGHDTVSWYQQALGQGPQFIFQYYEEEERQRGNFPDRFSGHQFPNYSSELNVNALLLGDSALYLCASSLGISGYTQYFGPGTRLTVL.

The gene calls are TRBV5-1 and TRBJ2-5; 8 bases match TRBD1. J was trimmed by 1 base and V by 5 bases; bases with no gene match: 7. The CDR3 is 15 residues long. Germline V gene sequence: CDR1 SGHRS, CDR2 YFSETQ. The CDR3 sequence: CASSTGGTLQETQYF. CDR3 coding DNA: TGCGCCAGCAGTACAGGGGGTACCCTCCAAGAGACCCAGTACTTC.

This clone has just one count. The chain couples TRBV9 to TRBJ1-3; no reliable D call. The CDR3 sequence is 14 residues long. V was shortened by 0 bases and J by 4 bases, with 8 bases between the two germline ends. Germline CDR1 reads SGDLS; CDR2 reads YYNGEE. The CDR3 sequence is CASSVVSGGNTIYF. CDR3 coding DNA: TGTGCCAGCAGCGTAGTTTCAGGAGGAAACACCATATATTTT.

This rearrangement joins TRBV28 to TRBJ2-7; tentative D call: TRBD2 (6 bases). CDR3 size: 12 residues. Between the trimmed V and J ends, which lost 3 bases and 7 bases, there was a span of 10 bases. Per germline, CDR1 MDHEN and CDR2 SYDVKM. The CDR3 region is CASSLGGREQYF. The CDR3 DNA reads as TGTGCCAGCAGTTTGGGGGGTAGGGAGCAGTACTTC. Complete variable domain (other parts from reference TRBV28 and TRBJ2-7): DVKVTQSSRYLVKRTGEKVFLECVQDMDHENMFWYRQDPGLGLRLIYFSYDVKMKEKGDIPEGYSVSREKKERFSLILESASTNQTSMYLCASSLGGREQYFGPGTRLTVT.

CDR3 DNA: TGTGCCAGCAGTCAGGGGGTGAACACTGAAGCTTTCTTT. Translated: CASSQGVNTEAFF. The V and J genes are TRBV11-3 and TRBJ1-1, with 7 bases aligning to TRBD1. Germline V gene sequence: CDR1 SGHNT, CDR2 YENEEA. J was trimmed by 0 bases and V by 6 bases; bases with no gene match: 1. The CDR3 contains 13 residues.

This chain joins TRBV5-1 and TRBJ2-7, with D possibly TRBD2 on 5 matching bases. This CDR3 has 15 amino acids. Trimming removed 0 bases at V and 6 bases at J, with 16 bases between. Germline-derived CDR1 and CDR2 are SGHRS and YFSETQ. The CDR3 sequence is CASSLVDLTFSEQYF. CDR3 sequence (DNA): TGCGCCAGCAGCTTGGTGGACTTGACTTTTAGCGAGCAGTACTTC.